This T cell receptor (beta chain) was captured by sequencing in a study of blood T cell repertoires in COVID-19. Study in general: Samples representing acute and convalescent COVID-19 were sourced from the United States, Italy and Spain. PBMCs, B-cell-depleted T cells, or T cells provided the cDNA or gDNA that made up the material.

Trimming at V came to 10 bases and at J to 4 bases, leaving 14 bases not matched to a gene. Germline loops: CDR1 MDHEN, CDR2 SYDVKM. This CDR3 region has 16 residues. Original data processing: Using reference gene primer amplification, nucleated cell counts were estimated. The repertoire was sequenced with immunoSEQ multiplex PCR; TCRdb's copy has only in-frame clones and lacks some. The DNA gave D and trimming, while V, J and clone size come from that table. The table has approximately 94,000 clones, 75% to 85% seen once. The sequence derives from a man between 60 and 70 years old with acute or convalescent COVID-19. The sample consisted of peripheral blood. The chain carries TRBV28 and TRBJ1-2; 11 bases map to TRBD1. CDR3 sequence reads: CATLRTGGTSIYGYTF. CDR3 in DNA: TGTGCCACCCTTCGGACAGGGGGCACGAGTATCTATGGCTACACCTTC.